These T cell receptor beta chains were read from a single sample in a study of T-cell memory formation after mild COVID-19. TCRdb re-called the 5' RACE reads through MiXCR, storing one row per CDR3 protein. This table has under 35,000 distinct CDR3 sequences, about 16% appearing once. The sample comprised PBMCs or a T cell subset sorted from them (not recorded which). The receptor set was obtained from an adult who had mild COVID-19 (a few samples of this study predate the infection). Cell type and time point are not known. The conserved cysteine and the conserved F or W are not part of the CDR3 here. The order of the fields is V gene, J gene, clone size, CDR3 length, CDR3 protein. A row's size may be missing; if present it is once, few, many or a size class.

V: TRBV5-1; J: TRBJ2-5; size: medium-sized; length: 10; CDR3: ASRQGMETQY
V: TRBV29-1; J: TRBJ2-7; size: many; length: 11; CDR3: SVGAGLSYEQY
V: TRBV5-1; J: TRBJ1-5; size: .; length: 11; CDR3: ASSPGQNQPQH
V: TRBV4-2; J: TRBJ2-7; size: .; length: 14; CDR3: ASSQESGTALYEQY
V: TRBV5-1; J: TRBJ2-7; size: many; length: 12; CDR3: ASKEGTGPYEQY
V: TRBV7-3; J: TRBJ1-1; size: many; length: 11; CDR3: ASSLNGRSEAF
V: TRBV7-9; J: TRBJ2-1; size: many; length: 16; CDR3: ASSLEGGLAGNNNEQF
V: TRBV29-1; J: TRBJ1-4; size: many; length: 12; CDR3: SVEDPRGREKLF
V: TRBV5-1; J: TRBJ1-2; size: many; length: 13; CDR3: ASSQSPGDNYGYT
V: TRBV7-9; J: TRBJ2-7; size: few; length: 12; CDR3: ASSLNRSPYEQY
V: TRBV2; J: TRBJ1-1; size: .; length: 12; CDR3: ASSVGQGIWGAF
V: TRBV9; J: TRBJ1-5; size: .; length: 12; CDR3: ASSAGQGHQPQH
V: TRBV3-1; J: TRBJ2-5; size: many; length: 11; CDR3: ASSQDRRETQY
V: TRBV15; J: TRBJ2-5; size: .; length: 13; CDR3: ATSRDRGEEETQY
V: TRBV19; J: TRBJ1-1; size: .; length: 13; CDR3: ASSPWGQGHTEAF
V: TRBV5-1; J: TRBJ2-5; size: many; length: 9; CDR3: ASSVGETQY
V: TRBV7-3; J: TRBJ1-1; size: many; length: 13; CDR3: ASSKGGIMNTEAF
V: TRBV7-2; J: TRBJ1-1; size: many; length: 12; CDR3: ASSPRYRDTEAF